This passage covers 7 T cell receptor beta chains from one sample sequenced in a study of blood T cells in healthy people across ages. Primed by a sample-barcoded 5' primer and a J-beta primer mix, a second PCR proceeded for 7 to 11 cycles. TCRdb reprocessed the 5' RACE reads with MiXCR, giving one entry per CDR3 protein. The sample has approximately 690,000 distinct CDR3 sequences, about 53% seen once; the top ten hold 30% to 40%. The sequenced material came from blood. The source is a man aged 60 to 69 in good health.

This clonotype appeared a few times. This chain joins TRBV20-1 and TRBJ2-1; tentative D call: TRBD2 (6 bases). V lost 5 bases, J lost 0 bases, and 14 bases lay in between. Germline V gene lookup returns CDR1 DFQATT and CDR2 SNEGSKA (reference sequence). CDR3 size: 15 residues. CDR3 amino acids: CSAGGHGSSYNEQFF. CDR3 bases: TGCAGTGCTGGAGGTCACGGGAGCTCCTACAATGAGCAGTTCTTC.

CDR3 in DNA: TGTGCCAGCAGCTTAGATGGGAAACTAGGGGAGACCCAGTACTTC. This sequence encodes CASSLDGKLGETQYF. The chain links TRBV7-2 to TRBJ2-5, with a possible D match to TRBD2 (5 bases). The CDR3 runs 15 residues. Trimming removed 1 base from V and 5 bases from J, with 14 bases in between. The germline V gene has CDR1 SGHTA and CDR2 FQGNSA.

This clonotype was seen just once. This chain connects TRBV12-3 or TRBV12-4 to TRBJ2-1, with 11 bases fitting TRBD2. The CDR3 has 15 residues. V dropped 2 bases and J dropped 7; count of bases not matched to a gene: 4. CDR3: CASSLHSGGANEQFF. In DNA, the CDR3 is TGTGCCAGCAGTTTACATAGCGGGGGGGCTAATGAGCAGTTCTTC.

The chain joins TRBV20-1 to TRBJ2-5, with TRBD2 as a possible D gene (6 bases). The CDR3 is 12 residues long. Germline CDR1 DFQATT, CDR2 SNEGSKA (reference sequence). The CDR3 protein is CGTGTPQETQYF. The CDR3 DNA is TGCGGGACCGGGACTCCACAAGAGACCCAGTACTTC.

The J gene is TRBJ1-2, the V gene TRBV12-3 or TRBV12-4; tentatively, D is TRBD1 (6 bases). The ends were cut back, 6 bases at V and 8 bases at J, with 16 bases in the middle. The CDR3 is 13 amino acids. The CDR3 loop is CASSRGQFEGYTF. The CDR3 region has the DNA TGTGCCAGCAGCCGGGGACAATTTGAGGGCTACACCTTC.

The gene calls are TRBV5-6 and TRBJ1-2; possible D gene TRBD1, 5 bases. Between the trimmed V and J ends, which lost 4 bases and 10 bases, there was a span of 23 bases. Germline V gene data show CDR1 as SGHDT and CDR2 as YYEEEE. CDR3 length: 15 residues. The CDR3 sequence: CASSRALLNEGDYTF. CDR3 nucleotides: TGTGCCAGCAGCCGCGCACTATTAAACGAAGGGGACTACACCTTC.

This clonotype was seen repeatedly, ten times or more. The chain employs TRBV29-1 and TRBJ2-7; D could derive from TRBD1 or TRBD2 (6 bases each). The CDR3 consists of 14 residues. Germline lookup yields CDR1 SQVTM and CDR2 ANQGSEA. Between the trimmed V and J ends, which lost 4 bases and 5 bases, there was a span of 18 bases. CDR3 sequence (DNA): TGCAGCGTTGTAGGGGGGCCCAGTAAGAACGAGCAGTACTTC. This sequence encodes CSVVGGPSKNEQYF.